This is a list of T cell receptor beta chains from one sample in a study of blood T cell repertoires in COVID-19. TCRdb's copy holds only in-frame clones and misses some; the assay was immunoSEQ multiplex PCR. The repertoire holds about 24,000 clones, roughly 87% seen once, with just under 20% in the top ten. The specimen was peripheral blood. The receptors were gathered from a human donor in a cohort sampled during active COVID-19. CDR3s include the opening cysteine and the closing phenylalanine or tryptophan. D genes are given only for firm matches. Only part of the rows carry a size: once, few, many, or a class if the clone is expanded.

>TRBJ1-4|-|TRBV19|TRBD1
TGTGCCAGTAGGGACAGGATGAATGAAAAACTGTTTTTT
CASRDRMNEKLFF
>TRBJ2-7|-|TRBV3-1/TRBV3-2|TRBD2
TGTGCCAGCAGCCAACCTACCGGGAGGGAGCAGTACTTC
CASSQPTGREQYF
>TRBJ1-2|-|TRBV5-5|-
TGTGCCAGCAGCTTGGAGGGGACAAGCCGGATTGGCTACACCTTC
CASSLEGTSRIGYTF
>TRBJ1-2|-|TRBV30|-
TGTGCCTGGAGTGTACCAGGGAACTATGGCTACACCTTC
CAWSVPGNYGYTF
>TRBJ1-1|-|TRBV4-2|TRBD1
TGTGCCAGCAGCCACCCCGGACAGGGCTCTGAAGCTTTCTTT
CASSHPGQGSEAFF
>TRBJ1-6|-|TRBV30|TRBD1
TGTGCCTGGACCACCGGGACAGTAGGTTCACCCCTCCACTTT
CAWTTGTVGSPLHF
>TRBJ1-5|once|TRBV6-1|TRBD1
TGTGCCAGCAGTGACCAAACCGGGACAGGGAGTCAGCCCCAGCATTTT
CASSDQTGTGSQPQHF
>TRBJ1-1|-|TRBV18|-
TGTGCCAGCTCACCAGACACGGGAAGAGGAGCTTTCTTT
CASSPDTGRGAFF
>TRBJ1-2|-|TRBV10-2|-
TGCGCCAGCAGACCACAGAGTAACTATGGCTACACCTTC
CASRPQSNYGYTF
>TRBJ2-2|-|TRBV6-6|TRBD2
TGTGCCAGCAACGGACTAGCGGCCGGGGAGCTGTTTTTT
CASNGLAAGELFF
>TRBJ2-3|-|TRBV7-6|TRBD2
TGTGCCAGCAGCTTAGCGTGGGGGGTAGCGGGAGAGGTAGATACGCAGTATTTT
CASSLAWGVAGEVDTQYF
>TRBJ2-3|-|TRBV10-2|TRBD1
TGCGCCAGCGGGGAGGACAGGGGGTCAGATACGCAGTATTTT
CASGEDRGSDTQYF
>TRBJ2-1|-|TRBV5-8|TRBD2
TGTGCCAGCAGCTCCCGACTAGCGGCCCTATACAATGAGCAGTTCTTC
CASSSRLAALYNEQFF
>TRBJ1-3|once|TRBV5-1|TRBD1
TGCGCCAGCAGCTTGATTGGACAGGGCAATGGAAACACCATATATTTT
CASSLIGQGNGNTIYF
>TRBJ2-7|-|TRBV5-1|TRBD1
TGCGCCAGCAGCTTGATGCAGGGGGCGAGGTACGAGCAGTACTTC
CASSLMQGARYEQYF
>TRBJ1-1|few|TRBV5-1|-
TGCGCCAGCAGTACGATGGCTGGGAACACTGAAGCTTTCTTT
CASSTMAGNTEAFF
>TRBJ2-1|-|TRBV7-3|-
TGTGCCAGCAGCCCCCGGACAGTCTCCTACAATGAGCAGTTCTTC
CASSPRTVSYNEQFF
>TRBJ2-7|-|TRBV7-2|TRBD2
TGTGCCAGCAGCCACGGGACTAGCGGGAATAGAGAGTACTTC
CASSHGTSGNREYF
>TRBJ1-5|-|TRBV19|-
TGTGCCAGTAGGGATCCGAGGAGCCCGGGAGCCCAGCATTTT
CASRDPRSPGAQHF
>TRBJ1-1|-|TRBV5-4|-
TGTGCCAGCAGCGCGGAGTTGAACACTGAAGCTTTCTTT
CASSAELNTEAFF
>TRBJ1-2|-|TRBV30|TRBD1
TGTGCCTGGAGTGTACAGGGGGGAAGTGGCTACACCTTC
CAWSVQGGSGYTF
>TRBJ1-2|-|TRBV6-6|-
TGTGCCAGCATCGATAGCCGTGTTAACTATGGCTACACCTTC
CASIDSRVNYGYTF
>TRBJ2-5|-|TRBV5-4|-
TGTGCCAGCAGCGCCGGACAGAACCAAGAGACCCAGTACTTC
CASSAGQNQETQYF
>TRBJ2-5|-|TRBV5-4|-
TGTGCCAGCAGCTTGGACAGATACCAAGAGACCCAGTACTTC
CASSLDRYQETQYF
>TRBJ1-4|-|TRBV4-2|-
TGTGCCAGCAGCCTCGGGGAGACTAATGAAAAACTGTTTTTT
CASSLGETNEKLFF
>TRBJ2-1|once|TRBV6-5|-
TGTGCCAGCAGTCGGGTAGACAGCTACAATGAGCAGTTCTTC
CASSRVDSYNEQFF
>TRBJ1-5|once|TRBV19|-
TGTGCCAGTAGTATAGGTGGGAGGTCGCCCCAGCATTTT
CASSIGGRSPQHF
>TRBJ2-1|-|TRBV6-1|TRBD2
TGTGCCAGCAGTGAAAACCTAGCGGCACGTAACAATGAGCAGTTCTTC
CASSENLAARNNEQFF
>TRBJ2-1|-|TRBV19|TRBD2
TGTGCCAGTAGTACTAGCGGGAGGCCCCCGAGCTCCTACAATGAGCAGTTCTTC
CASSTSGRPPSSYNEQFF